This TCR beta chain was sequenced for a study of beta chain features in type 1 diabetes. The CDR3 has 16 amino acids. Germline lookup yields CDR1 SGHTA and CDR2 FQGNSA. V gave up 5 bases and J gave up 1 base; unmatched junction bases: 4. Of the isolated RNA, all was reverse transcribed, and so the sequenced material was expressed TCRB transcripts. TCRdb's table, derived via immunoSEQ multiplex PCR, lists solely in-frame clones and lacks some. Of some 410,000 clones in the sample, about 14% were seen once. On this clone: Other nucleotide sequences in the sample specify the same CDR3.

The TCR originated in a man aged 25 to 40 in good health. Sequenced sample: naive CD4+ T cells from blood. The V and J genes are TRBV7-2 and TRBJ2-5; 13 bases agree with TRBD2. The CDR3 DNA follows: TGTGCCAGCAGCCCTCGACTAGCGGGGGGCCAAGAGACCCAGTACTTC. This translates into CASSPRLAGGQETQYF.